This T cell receptor (beta chain) derives from a study of blood T cell repertoires in COVID-19. In the authors' methods: The authors estimated nucleated cell counts from reference gene primer amplification. The protocol was immunoSEQ multiplex PCR, while the TCRdb copy is restricted to in-frame clones and leaves out a portion. V and J calls and clone size follow that table, whereas D and trimming were derived from the DNA. The top ten clones hold roughly 7.5% of a sample with approximately 170,000 clones, around 83% of them seen once. This TCR derives from a woman in her 70s with COVID-19, enrolled during active disease. Sequences were obtained from peripheral blood.

The CDR3 is CASSLLGGYGYTF. The CDR3 DNA is TGCGCCAGCAGCCTTCTTGGAGGCTATGGCTACACCTTC. The chain links TRBV5-1 to TRBJ1-2; D is uncertain. This CDR3 contains 13 residues. Deletions cut 4 bases from V and 4 bases from J, with 11 bases between. Germline CDR1 is SGHRS and CDR2 is YFSETQ.